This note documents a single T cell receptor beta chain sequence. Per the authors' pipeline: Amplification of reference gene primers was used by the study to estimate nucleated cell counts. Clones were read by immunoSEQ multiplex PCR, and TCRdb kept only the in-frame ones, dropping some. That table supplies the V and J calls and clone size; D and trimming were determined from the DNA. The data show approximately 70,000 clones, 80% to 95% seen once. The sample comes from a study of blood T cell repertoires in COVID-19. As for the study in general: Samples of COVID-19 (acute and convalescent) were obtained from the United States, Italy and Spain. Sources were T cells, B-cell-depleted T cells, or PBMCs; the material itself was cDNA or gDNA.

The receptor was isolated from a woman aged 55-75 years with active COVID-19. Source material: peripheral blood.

The CDR3 region is CAWSSTGLIGYTF. Written as DNA, the CDR3 is TGTGCCTGGAGTTCGACAGGGTTAATTGGCTACACCTTC. The V call is TRBV30, the J call TRBJ1-2, with TRBD1 identical over 7 bases. The CDR3 runs to 13 residues. V was clipped by 2 bases and J by 7 bases; unmatched bases: 7. Germline-derived CDR1 and CDR2 are GTSNPN and SVGIG (reference sequence). The variable domain in full, with the rest retrieved from reference TRBV30 and TRBJ1-2, is SQTIHQWPATLVQPVGSPLSLECTVEGTSNPNLYWYRQAAGRGLQLLFYSVGIGQISSEVPQNLSASRPQDRQFILSSKKLLLSDSGFYLCAWSSTGLIGYTFGSGTRLTVV.